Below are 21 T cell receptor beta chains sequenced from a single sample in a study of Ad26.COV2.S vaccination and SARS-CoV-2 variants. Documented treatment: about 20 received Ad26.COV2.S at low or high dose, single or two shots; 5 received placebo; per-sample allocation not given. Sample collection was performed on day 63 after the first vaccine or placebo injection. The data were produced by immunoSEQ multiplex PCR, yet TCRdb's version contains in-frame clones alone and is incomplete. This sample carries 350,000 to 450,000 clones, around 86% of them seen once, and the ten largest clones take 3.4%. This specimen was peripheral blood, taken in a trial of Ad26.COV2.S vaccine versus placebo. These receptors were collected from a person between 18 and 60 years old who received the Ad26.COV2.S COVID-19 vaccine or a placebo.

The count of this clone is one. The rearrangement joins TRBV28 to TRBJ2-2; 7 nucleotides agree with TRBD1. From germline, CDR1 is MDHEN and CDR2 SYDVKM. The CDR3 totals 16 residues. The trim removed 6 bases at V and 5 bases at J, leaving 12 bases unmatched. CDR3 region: CASRQGGSARTGELFF. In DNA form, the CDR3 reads TGTGCCAGCAGGCAAGGGGGCTCCGCGAGAACCGGGGAGCTGTTTTTT.

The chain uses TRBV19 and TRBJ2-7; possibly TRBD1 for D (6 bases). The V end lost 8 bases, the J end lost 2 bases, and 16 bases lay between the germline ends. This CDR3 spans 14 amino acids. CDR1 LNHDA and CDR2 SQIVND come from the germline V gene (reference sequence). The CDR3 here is CASSSRDNPYEQYF. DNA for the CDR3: TGTGCCAGTTCAAGCCGGGACAACCCCTACGAGCAGTACTTC. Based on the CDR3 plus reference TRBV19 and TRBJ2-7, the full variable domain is DGGITQSPKYLFRKEGQNVTLSCEQNLNHDAMYWYRQDPGQGLRLIYYSQIVNDFQKGDIAEGYSVSREKKESFPLTVTSAQKNPTAFYLCASSSRDNPYEQYFGPGTRLTVT.

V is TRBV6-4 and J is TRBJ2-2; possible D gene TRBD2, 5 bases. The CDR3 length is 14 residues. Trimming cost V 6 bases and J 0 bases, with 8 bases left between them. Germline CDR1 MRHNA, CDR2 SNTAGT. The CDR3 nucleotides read TGTGCCAGCAGCCAGGAGGCGAACACCGGGGAGCTGTTTTTT. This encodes CASSQEANTGELFF.

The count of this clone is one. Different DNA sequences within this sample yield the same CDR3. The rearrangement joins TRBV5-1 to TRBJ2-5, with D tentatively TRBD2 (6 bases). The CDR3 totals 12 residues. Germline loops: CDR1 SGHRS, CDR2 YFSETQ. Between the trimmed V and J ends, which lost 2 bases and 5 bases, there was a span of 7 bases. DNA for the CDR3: TGCGCCAGCAGCTTTGGAGGGGAGACCCAGTACTTC. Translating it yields CASSFGGETQYF.

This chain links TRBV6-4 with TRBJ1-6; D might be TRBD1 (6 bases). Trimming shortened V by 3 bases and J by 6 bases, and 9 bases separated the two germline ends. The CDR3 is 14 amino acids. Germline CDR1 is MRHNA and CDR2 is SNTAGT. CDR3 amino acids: CASSEGRGNSPLHF. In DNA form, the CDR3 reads TGTGCCAGCAGTGAAGGCAGGGGTAATTCACCCCTCCACTTT.

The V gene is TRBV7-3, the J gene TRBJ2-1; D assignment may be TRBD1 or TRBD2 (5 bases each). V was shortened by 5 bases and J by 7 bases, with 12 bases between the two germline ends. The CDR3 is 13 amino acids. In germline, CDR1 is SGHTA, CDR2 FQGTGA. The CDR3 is CASSPGTGNEQFF. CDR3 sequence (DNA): TGTGCCAGCAGCCCTGGGACGGGAAATGAGCAGTTCTTC.

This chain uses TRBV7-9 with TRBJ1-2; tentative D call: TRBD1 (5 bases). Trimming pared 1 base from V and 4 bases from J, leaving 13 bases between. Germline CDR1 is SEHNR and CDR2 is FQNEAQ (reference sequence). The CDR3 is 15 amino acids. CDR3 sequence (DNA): TGTGCCAGCAGCTTAGGGGGCGAGTCATCCTATGGCTACACCTTC. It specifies CASSLGGESSYGYTF.

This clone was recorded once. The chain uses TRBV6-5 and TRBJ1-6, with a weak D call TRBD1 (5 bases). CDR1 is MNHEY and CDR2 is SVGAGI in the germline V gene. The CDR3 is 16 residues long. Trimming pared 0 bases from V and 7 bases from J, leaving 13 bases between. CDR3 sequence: CASSYSFQGGNSPLHF. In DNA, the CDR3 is TGTGCCAGCAGTTACTCTTTCCAGGGAGGAAATTCACCCCTCCACTTT.

In DNA, the CDR3 is TGTGCCAGCAGTGGATCAGCGGGGGGAAGGGGTCAGCCCCAGCATTTT. Its translation: CASSGSAGGRGQPQHF. The chain combines TRBV6-1 with TRBJ1-5; tentatively, D is TRBD1 (5 bases). V lost 4 bases, J lost 6 bases, and 19 bases lay in between. The CDR3 spans 16 residues. Germline V gives CDR1 MNHNS, CDR2 SASEGT.

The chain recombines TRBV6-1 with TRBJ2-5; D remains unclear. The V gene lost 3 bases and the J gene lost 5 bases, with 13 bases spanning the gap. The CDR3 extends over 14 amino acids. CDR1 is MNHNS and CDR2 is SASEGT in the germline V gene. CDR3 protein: CASSDKDVVETQYF. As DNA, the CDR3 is TGTGCCAGCAGTGATAAGGACGTAGTGGAGACCCAGTACTTC.

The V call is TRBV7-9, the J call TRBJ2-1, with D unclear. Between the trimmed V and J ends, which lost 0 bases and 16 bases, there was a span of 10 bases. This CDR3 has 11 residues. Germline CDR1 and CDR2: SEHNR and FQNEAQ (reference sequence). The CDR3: CASSLAVKDFF. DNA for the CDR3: TGTGCCAGCAGCTTAGCCGTAAAGGACTTCTTC. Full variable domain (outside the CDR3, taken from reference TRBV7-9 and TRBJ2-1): DTGVSQNPRHKITKRGQNVTFRCDPISEHNRLYWYRQTLGQGPEFLTYFQNEAQLEKSRLLSDRFSAERPKGSFSTLEIQRTEQGDSAMYLCASSLAVKDFFGPGTRLTVL.

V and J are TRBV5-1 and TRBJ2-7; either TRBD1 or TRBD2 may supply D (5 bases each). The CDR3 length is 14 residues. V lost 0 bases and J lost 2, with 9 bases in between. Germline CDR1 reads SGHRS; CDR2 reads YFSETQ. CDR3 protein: CASSLGGFAYEQYF. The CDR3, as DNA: TGCGCCAGCAGCTTGGGGGGGTTTGCCTACGAGCAGTACTTC.

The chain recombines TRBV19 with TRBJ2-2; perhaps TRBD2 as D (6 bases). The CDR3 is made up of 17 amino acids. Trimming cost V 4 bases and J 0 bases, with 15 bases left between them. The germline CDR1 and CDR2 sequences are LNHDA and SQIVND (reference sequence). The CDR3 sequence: CASSKGRTISNTGELFF. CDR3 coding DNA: TGTGCCAGTAGTAAAGGACGGACTATTTCGAACACCGGGGAGCTGTTTTTT.

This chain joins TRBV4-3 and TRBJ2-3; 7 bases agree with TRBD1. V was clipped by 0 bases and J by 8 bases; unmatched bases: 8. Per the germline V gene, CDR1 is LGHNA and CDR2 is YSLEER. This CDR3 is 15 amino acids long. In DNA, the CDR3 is TGCGCCAGCAGCCAAGATAGGACAGGAGATACTACGCAGTATTTT. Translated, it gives CASSQDRTGDTTQYF.

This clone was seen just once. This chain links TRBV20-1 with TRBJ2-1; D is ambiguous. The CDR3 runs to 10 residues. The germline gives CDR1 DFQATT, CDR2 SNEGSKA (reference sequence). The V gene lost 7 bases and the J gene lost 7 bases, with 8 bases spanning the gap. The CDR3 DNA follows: TGCAGTGTAACGGAGAATGAGCAGTTCTTC. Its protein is CSVTENEQFF.

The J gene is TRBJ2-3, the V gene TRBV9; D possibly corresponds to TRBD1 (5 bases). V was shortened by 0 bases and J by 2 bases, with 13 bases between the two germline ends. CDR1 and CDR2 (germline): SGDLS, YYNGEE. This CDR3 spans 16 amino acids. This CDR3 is CASSVAGARPTDTQYF. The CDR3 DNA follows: TGTGCCAGCAGCGTAGCTGGGGCAAGACCCACAGATACGCAGTATTTT.

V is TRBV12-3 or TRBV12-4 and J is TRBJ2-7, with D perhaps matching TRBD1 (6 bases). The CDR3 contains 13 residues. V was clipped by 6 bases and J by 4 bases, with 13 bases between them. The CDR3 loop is CASSPGQTYEQYF. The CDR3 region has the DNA TGTGCCAGCAGCCCGGGACAAACTTACGAGCAGTACTTC.

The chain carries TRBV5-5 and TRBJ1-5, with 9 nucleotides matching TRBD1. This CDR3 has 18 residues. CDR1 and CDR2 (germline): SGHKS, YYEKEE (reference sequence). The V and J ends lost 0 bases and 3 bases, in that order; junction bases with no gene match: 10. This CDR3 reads CASSLDPRQGDANQPQHF. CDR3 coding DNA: TGTGCCAGCAGCTTGGATCCGAGACAGGGGGACGCCAATCAGCCCCAGCATTTT.

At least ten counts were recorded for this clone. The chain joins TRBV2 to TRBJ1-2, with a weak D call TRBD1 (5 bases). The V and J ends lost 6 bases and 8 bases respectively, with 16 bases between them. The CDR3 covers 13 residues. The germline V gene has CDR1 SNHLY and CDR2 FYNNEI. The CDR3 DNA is TGTGCCAGCAGGGGGGATGGGGCGAGGGGCTACACCTTC. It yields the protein CASRGDGARGYTF.

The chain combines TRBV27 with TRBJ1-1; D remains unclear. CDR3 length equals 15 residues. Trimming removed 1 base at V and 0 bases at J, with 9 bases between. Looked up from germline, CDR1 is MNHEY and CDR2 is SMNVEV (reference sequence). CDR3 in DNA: TGTGCCAGCAGTTTATACGCCGCTATGAACACTGAAGCTTTCTTT. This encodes CASSLYAAMNTEAFF.

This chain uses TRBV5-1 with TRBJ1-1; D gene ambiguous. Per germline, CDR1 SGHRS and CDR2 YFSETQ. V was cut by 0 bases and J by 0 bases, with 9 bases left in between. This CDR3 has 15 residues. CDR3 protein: CASSLALRMNTEAFF. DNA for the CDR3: TGCGCCAGCAGCTTGGCCTTGCGCATGAACACTGAAGCTTTCTTT.